Following are 20 T cell receptor beta chains from one sample sequenced in a study of T cell responses to AZD1222 COVID-19 vaccine. Here immunoSEQ multiplex PCR was the method, and the copy in TCRdb shows in-frame clones only, minus some. The sample lists about 85,000 clones, roughly 89% seen once, with around 2.2% in the top ten. Sequencing was performed on peripheral blood, taken on day 0 of AZD1222 vaccination. The origin of the receptors is an adult in good health.

The V gene is TRBV6-5, the J gene TRBJ1-4; perhaps TRBD1 as D (5 bases). Germline CDR1 is MNHEY and CDR2 is SVGAGI. The CDR3 loop spans 14 amino acids. The V end lost 9 bases, the J end lost 0 bases, and 11 bases lay between the germline ends. In nucleotides, the CDR3 is TGTGCCAGTAGCACAGGCTCAACTAATGAAAAACTGTTTTTT. Residues: CASSTGSTNEKLFF.

The chain is built from TRBV3-1 (or the pseudogene TRBV3-2) and TRBJ1-1, with TRBD1 matching 9 bases. The J segment lost 3 bases and the V segment lost 4 bases, leaving 3 bases of the junction unmatched. Germline CDR1 reads LGHDT; CDR2 reads YNNKEL (reference sequence). The CDR3 covers 14 residues. The CDR3 reads CASSPGTGHTEAFF. CDR3 DNA sequence: TGTGCCAGCAGCCCTGGGACAGGGCACACTGAAGCTTTCTTT.

The chain joins TRBV13 to TRBJ2-2; 7 bases map to TRBD2. The J segment lost 6 bases and the V segment lost 1 base, leaving 14 bases of the junction unmatched. Germline loops: CDR1 PRHDT, CDR2 FYEKMQ (reference sequence). The CDR3 sequence is 18 residues long. DNA of the CDR3: TGTGCCAGCAGCTTAGTCGGGGGGAAGATCCAGGTGGCCGGGGAGCTGTTTTTT. This codes for CASSLVGGKIQVAGELFF.

Notes on this clone: The junction shows a germline mismatch at one end, possibly a read error. The chain links TRBV27 to TRBJ2-7; D is unresolved. From germline, CDR1 is MNHEY and CDR2 SMNVEV (reference sequence). This CDR3 is 9 amino acids long. DNA of the CDR3: TGTGCCAGCAGCAGTTTAGGCGAGTTC. Protein: CASSSLGEF.

CDR3 sequence: CSVTAGRNTEAFF. CDR3 in DNA: TGCAGCGTAACTGCGGGACGGAACACTGAAGCTTTCTTT. The chain carries TRBV29-1 and TRBJ1-1; tentative D call: TRBD1 (5 bases). Trimming removed 6 bases from V and 1 base from J, with 12 bases in between. Germline V CDR1 and CDR2: SQVTM, ANQGSEA. There are 13 residues in the CDR3. The complete variable domain, with remaining parts taken from reference TRBV29-1 and TRBJ1-1, reads SAVISQKPSRDICQRGTSLTIQCQVDSQVTMMFWYRQQPGQSLTLIATANQGSEATYESGFVIDKFPISRPNLTFSTLTVSNMSPEDSSIYLCSVTAGRNTEAFFGQGTRLTVV.

The rearrangement joins TRBV7-6 to TRBJ2-2, with 9 bases aligning to TRBD2. Germline assignment: CDR1 SGHVS and CDR2 FNYEAQ. J was trimmed by 6 bases and V by 4 bases; bases with no gene match: 3. This CDR3 spans 14 amino acids. CDR3 in DNA: TGTGCCAGCAGCTCCCGACTAGCGGCCGGGGAGCTGTTTTTT. Protein product: CASSSRLAAGELFF.

The V call is TRBV5-1, the J call TRBJ1-3, with no clear D. Trimming shortened V by 0 bases and J by 2 bases, and 12 bases separated the two germline ends. Germline loops: CDR1 SGHRS, CDR2 YFSETQ. There are 16 residues in the CDR3. CDR3 bases: TGCGCCAGCAGCTTGGGACCGGGCCTCGCTGGAAACACCATATATTTT. The encoded protein is CASSLGPGLAGNTIYF.

This chain uses TRBV10-1 with TRBJ2-5, with a weak D call TRBD1 (5 bases). This CDR3 contains 16 residues. CDR1 WNHNN and CDR2 SYGVQD come from the germline V gene (reference sequence). V lost 4 bases and J 1 base, leaving 16 bases between the germline ends. The CDR3 bases are TGCGCCAGCAGTGTGGGCAGGGCCGGCTCCCAAGAGACCCAGTACTTC. Translating it yields CASSVGRAGSQETQYF.

The chain is built from TRBV7-2 and TRBJ1-6, with D perhaps matching TRBD1 (5 bases). Deletions cut 7 bases from V and 3 bases from J, with 13 bases between. The germline gives CDR1 SGHTA, CDR2 FQGNSA. The CDR3 sequence is 15 residues long. Here the CDR3 reads CASTSTGLYNSPLHF. The CDR3 nucleotides read TGTGCCAGCACCTCAACAGGCCTCTATAATTCACCCCTCCACTTT.

This chain connects TRBV14 to TRBJ2-3; D ambiguous. CDR1 and CDR2 from the germline V gene are SGHDN and FVKESK. This CDR3 contains 16 residues. V gave up 4 bases and J gave up 6 bases, with 20 bases separating them. CDR3 amino acids: CASSRRPITKRDTQYF. The DNA for the CDR3 is TGTGCCAGCAGCCGTAGACCTATAACTAAAAGGGATACGCAGTATTTT.

J is TRBJ1-1 and V is TRBV11-2; D not certain. The CDR3 extends over 15 amino acids. The V gene lost 1 base and the J gene lost 1 base, with 10 bases spanning the gap. CDR1 SGHAT and CDR2 FQNNGV come from the germline V gene. The CDR3 spells CASSLVRPRNTEAFF. CDR3 coding DNA: TGTGCCAGCAGCTTAGTCCGCCCGCGGAACACTGAAGCTTTCTTT.

V usage is TRBV12-3 or TRBV12-4 and J usage is TRBJ2-5; D ambiguous. CDR3 length: 12 residues. Trimming left V 6 bases short and J 5 bases short, with 10 bases between. The CDR3 nucleotides are TGTGCCAGCAGGTCCGGTGACGAGACCCAGTACTTC. Encoded protein: CASRSGDETQYF.

V usage is TRBV30 and J usage is TRBJ1-3, with 8 bases matching TRBD1. J was trimmed by 0 bases and V by 1 base; bases with no gene match: 2. The CDR3 covers 15 residues. Germline CDR1 is GTSNPN and CDR2 is SVGIG (reference sequence). The CDR3 nucleotides read TGTGCCTGGAGTGGGACAGGGAACTCTGGAAACACCATATATTTT. It specifies CAWSGTGNSGNTIYF.

The genes are TRBV11-2 and TRBJ1-1; 7 positions agree with TRBD1. The J segment lost 4 bases and the V segment lost 4 bases, leaving 3 bases of the junction unmatched. The V gene's germline CDR1 is SGHAT and CDR2 FQNNGV. CDR3 size: 13 residues. CDR3 sequence reads: CASSSQGGTEAFF. In DNA form, the CDR3 reads TGTGCCAGCAGCTCGCAGGGGGGCACTGAAGCTTTCTTT.

The gene calls are TRBV7-2 and TRBJ1-1; no reliable D call. CDR1 SGHTA and CDR2 FQGNSA come from the germline V gene. The CDR3 totals 16 residues. V was cut by 4 bases and J by 6 bases, with 21 bases left in between. CDR3 amino acids: CASSSTGSRFGAEAFF. CDR3 DNA sequence: TGTGCCAGCAGCTCTACCGGGTCCCGCTTTGGGGCTGAAGCTTTCTTT.

This rearrangement joins TRBV18 to TRBJ1-3; D gene unclear. Germline-derived CDR1 and CDR2 are KGHSH and LQKENI. The ends were cut back, 4 bases at V and 7 bases at J, with 17 bases in the middle. The CDR3 length is 15 residues. The CDR3: CASSLLEADGNTIYF. The CDR3 DNA follows: TGTGCCAGCTCACTCCTTGAAGCAGATGGGAACACCATATATTTT.

The V call is TRBV6-1, the J call TRBJ1-5, with D unresolved. There are 16 residues in the CDR3. Germline-derived CDR1 and CDR2 are MNHNS and SASEGT. V shed 0 bases and J shed 2 bases, with 11 bases lying between them. CDR3 loop: CASSEARLRGNQPQHF. The CDR3 nucleotides are TGTGCCAGCAGTGAAGCGCGACTTAGGGGCAATCAGCCCCAGCATTTT.

The chain combines TRBV6-6 with TRBJ1-5; D gene uncertain. V lost 5 bases, J lost 9 bases, and 11 bases lay in between. Germline-derived CDR1 and CDR2 are MNHNY and SVGAGI (reference sequence). CDR3 length: 12 amino acids. CDR3 residues: CASSGTPWPQHF. CDR3 DNA: TGTGCCAGCAGTGGTACACCATGGCCCCAGCATTTT.

Written as DNA, the CDR3 is TGTGCCAGCTCACGTGGGGGGACAGACGTCTATGGCTACACCTTC. It yields the protein CASSRGGTDVYGYTF. The chain recombines TRBV18 with TRBJ1-2, with 7 bases fitting TRBD1. V trimming: 4 bases; J trimming: 4 bases; junction bases outside the gene matches: 9. CDR3 length equals 15 residues. Looked up from germline, CDR1 is KGHSH and CDR2 is LQKENI.

Remarks on this clone: A read error may account for a junction end that differs from germline. The CDR3 loop reads CASSPGKNFGYTF. The CDR3 DNA is TGTGCCAGCAGCCCCGGGAAAAACTTTGGCTACACCTTC. V usage is TRBV6-5 and J usage is TRBJ1-2; D call uncertain. Germline V gene data show CDR1 as MNHEY and CDR2 as SVGAGI. The CDR3 loop spans 13 amino acids.